The next 21 T cell receptor beta chains were all read from a single sample in a study of glioma-infiltrating T cells. The iRepertoire nested amplicon-rescue multiplex PCR amplified TCR alpha and beta CDR3s from RNA. TCRdb re-called the multiplex PCR reads through MiXCR, storing one row per CDR3 protein. Of approximately 400,000 distinct CDR3 sequences detected, roughly two fifths appear once; the ten largest clones hold more than 10%. The sample consisted of glioma tissue, nonneoplastic brain tissue, or PBMCs (not recorded which). Every receptor here comes from a human donor with low-grade glioma or glioblastoma, undergoing nonglioma brain surgery, or in good health (not recorded which).

The table lists this clonotype with a few counts. The rearrangement joins TRBV28 to TRBJ1-2, with a possible D match to TRBD1 (5 bases). V dropped 11 bases and J dropped 2 bases, with 15 bases sitting between them. Germline CDR1 MDHEN, CDR2 SYDVKM. The CDR3 sequence is 13 residues long. The CDR3 reads CAQREGKNYGYTF. CDR3 bases: TGTGCCCAGCGGGAGGGGAAAAACTATGGCTACACCTTC.

This clonotype has ten or more counts. This chain links TRBV28 with TRBJ2-7; maybe TRBD1 (6 bases). Germline values: CDR1 MDHEN, CDR2 SYDVKM. With 6 bases removed from V and 0 bases from J, the gap between germline ends came to 18 bases. This CDR3 is 16 amino acids long. CDR3 in DNA: TGTGCCAGCAGCTGGACAGTAAAGTCACCCTCCTACGAGCAGTACTTC. This gives the protein CASSWTVKSPSYEQYF.

This sequence joins TRBV10-3 and TRBJ1-1, with D possibly matching TRBD1 (5 bases). CDR3 length equals 15 residues. V was shortened by 6 bases and J by 1 base, with 15 bases between the two germline ends. CDR1 and CDR2 (germline): ENHRY, SYGVKD. The CDR3 here is CAISGTAQGNTEAFF. CDR3 DNA: TGTGCCATCAGCGGGACGGCTCAAGGGAACACTGAAGCTTTCTTT.

In regard to this clonotype: The junction differs from germline at one of its ends, possibly a read error. The chain employs TRBV3-1 and TRBJ2-3, with a tentative D call TRBD2 (6 bases). From germline, CDR1 is LGHDT and CDR2 YNNKEL (reference sequence). The CDR3 contains 16 residues. Here the CDR3 reads CASSQGRLLATDTPYF. In nucleotides, the CDR3 is TGTGCCAGCAGCCAAGGGCGACTACTAGCCACAGATACGCCGTATTTT.

This clonotype was detected only a few times. The V gene is TRBV7-2, the J gene TRBJ2-3, with D possibly matching TRBD2 (6 bases). The CDR3 runs to 16 residues. V shed 1 base and J shed 1 base, with 12 bases lying between them. Germline CDR1 is SGHTA and CDR2 is FQGNSA. CDR3 sequence (DNA): TGTGCCAGCAGCTTAGGAATGGCTAGCGGCACAGATACGCAGTATTTT. Translating it yields CASSLGMASGTDTQYF.

The V gene is TRBV12-3 or TRBV12-4, the J gene TRBJ1-2; unclear D gene. CDR3 length: 13 amino acids. V lost 3 bases and J 6 bases, leaving 11 bases between the germline ends. CDR3 sequence reads: CASSFAIRDGYTF. CDR3 in DNA: TGTGCCAGCAGTTTTGCCATTCGGGATGGCTACACCTTC.

In regard to this clonotype: A much bigger clone sits one base away, suggesting this may be a read error. J is TRBJ1-4 and V is TRBV27; D is unresolved. Trimming left V 6 bases short and J 4 bases short, with 9 bases between. Germline CDR1 MNHEY, CDR2 SMNVEV (reference sequence). The CDR3 is 13 amino acids. The CDR3 nucleotides are TGTGCCAGCAGACATGGTATTAATGAAAAACTGTTTTTT. Its protein is CASRHGINEKLFF.

The J gene is TRBJ2-2, the V gene TRBV20-1; D might be TRBD2 (6 bases). The CDR3 runs 16 residues. Trimming cost V 7 bases and J 7 bases, with 25 bases left between them. Per germline, CDR1 DFQATT and CDR2 SNEGSKA (reference sequence). The CDR3 loop reads CSDSRRDVLFNGELFF. Written as DNA, the CDR3 is TGCAGTGATAGTCGGAGGGATGTCCTCTTTAACGGGGAGCTGTTTTTT.

The CDR3 protein is CASSLGTSGSWGAKNIQYF. For the CDR3, the DNA is TGTGCCAGCAGCCTCGGGACTAGCGGGTCCTGGGGGGCCAAAAACATTCAGTACTTC. This rearrangement joins TRBV27 to TRBJ2-4; TRBD2 aligns across 12 bases. CDR1 MNHEY and CDR2 SMNVEV come from the germline V gene (reference sequence). This CDR3 is 19 amino acids long. Unmatched junction bases numbered 13, after V lost 6 bases and J lost 1 base.

The chain uses TRBV19 and TRBJ2-7, with TRBD1 identical over 8 bases. V was pared by 1 base and J by 4 bases, with 9 bases of the junction left unmatched. This CDR3 has 16 residues. Germline V gene data show CDR1 as LNHDA and CDR2 as SQIVND (reference sequence). CDR3 loop: CASSIGGGTGAYEQYF. The CDR3 nucleotides are TGTGCCAGTAGTATAGGAGGAGGGACAGGAGCTTACGAGCAGTACTTC.

The chain combines TRBV7-9 with TRBJ2-2, with D perhaps matching TRBD2 (6 bases). Germline values: CDR1 SEHNR, CDR2 FQNEAQ (reference sequence). The CDR3 covers 16 residues. The V gene lost 0 bases and the J gene lost 3 bases, with 11 bases spanning the gap. CDR3 bases: TGTGCCAGCAGCTTAGCCGCGGGATTGGACACCGGGGAGCTGTTTTTT. Translating gives CASSLAAGLDTGELFF.

The CDR3 protein is CASSPGQGYAFYEQYF. CDR3 DNA sequence: TGTGCCAGCAGCCCCGGACAGGGCTACGCCTTCTACGAGCAGTACTTC. The rearrangement uses TRBV7-2 and TRBJ2-7; 8 bases are a match to TRBD1. CDR1 and CDR2 from the germline V gene are SGHTA and FQGNSA. V lost 5 bases to trimming and J lost 3 bases; unmatched junction nucleotides: 12. The CDR3 is 16 residues long.

Concerning this clonotype itself: Compared with germline, one end of the junction differs, possibly owing to a read error. The rearrangement joins TRBV20-1 to TRBJ1-5; D gene ambiguous. The CDR3 covers 13 residues. Germline CDR1 reads DFQATT; CDR2 reads SNEGSKA (reference sequence). CDR3: CSSSRGSNQPQHF. As DNA, the CDR3 is TGCAGTTCTAGTCGCGGCAGCAATCAGCCCCAGCATTTT.

About this clonotype itself: This may stem from a read error, because a much larger clone lies one nucleotide away. This chain uses TRBV6-1 with TRBJ2-3, with 9 bases matching TRBD2. The CDR3 length is 13 residues. V trimming: 11 bases; J trimming: 6 bases; junction bases outside the gene matches: 9. CDR1 MNHNS and CDR2 SASEGT come from the germline V gene. CDR3 amino acids: CAGTLAGMDTQYF. Written as DNA, the CDR3 is TGTGCCGGCACTCTAGCGGGAATGGATACGCAGTATTTT.

This chain joins TRBV28 and TRBJ2-2, with D uncertain. The CDR3 has 14 amino acids. Trimming removed 3 bases at V and 4 bases at J, with 9 bases between. The germline V gene has CDR1 MDHEN and CDR2 SYDVKM. CDR3 sequence reads: CASSFDDITGELFF. The CDR3 bases are TGTGCCAGCAGTTTCGATGACATCACCGGGGAGCTGTTTTTT.

The chain links TRBV7-3 to TRBJ2-7; D is uncertain. The CDR3 sequence is 17 residues long. Germline V gene lookup returns CDR1 SGHTA and CDR2 FQGTGA. Trimming shortened V by 1 base and J by 0 bases, and 16 bases separated the two germline ends. Here the CDR3 DNA reads TGTGCCAGCAGCTTAAGGCAGGACGAACTTAACTCCTACGAGCAGTACTTC. This encodes CASSLRQDELNSYEQYF.

Comment on this clonotype: A much more abundant neighbour one base away suggests this may be a read error. The J gene is TRBJ2-7, the V gene TRBV6-1; D is unresolved. V dropped 4 bases and J dropped 5 bases, with 9 bases sitting between them. Germline V gene lookup returns CDR1 MNHNS and CDR2 SASEGT. This CDR3 has 12 amino acids. The CDR3 coding sequence is TGTGCCAGCAGTGTCGACATACACGAGCAGTACTTC. Its translation: CASSVDIHEQYF.

As concerns this clonotype: A read error may explain this, as a much larger clone is one base away. The CDR3 DNA follows: TGTGCCAGCAGTTACGTGGGGACAATGGCTTTCTTT. Translated: CASSYVGTMAFF. The V and J genes are TRBV6-6 and TRBJ1-1; D is perhaps TRBD1 (6 bases). Trimming pared 2 bases from V and 11 bases from J, leaving 12 bases between. The CDR3 contains 12 residues. Germline V gene data show CDR1 as MNHNY and CDR2 as SVGAGI (reference sequence).

In this sample, this clonotype turned up a few times. The rearrangement uses TRBV4-1 and TRBJ1-4; no firm D call. This CDR3 spans 16 amino acids. Germline V gives CDR1 MGHRA, CDR2 YSYEKL. Trimming shortened V by 1 base and J by 5 bases, and 14 bases separated the two germline ends. In DNA form, the CDR3 reads TGCGCCAGCAGCCAAGCCTACCCCGGGGAGAATGAAAAACTGTTTTTT. This translates into CASSQAYPGENEKLFF.

The chain employs TRBV20-1 and TRBJ1-6; possible D gene TRBD1, 5 bases. The CDR3 extends over 15 amino acids. V was trimmed by 6 bases and J by 9 bases, leaving 21 bases between them. Germline lookup yields CDR1 DFQATT and CDR2 SNEGSKA (reference sequence). The CDR3 loop reads CSAIRDPSSGSPLHF. CDR3 nucleotide sequence: TGCAGTGCGATCCGGGACCCCTCTTCGGGTTCACCCCTCCACTTT.

The rearrangement uses TRBV7-3 and TRBJ1-1, with TRBD1 as a possible D gene (6 bases). The V end was cut by 5 bases, the J end by 4 bases, with 17 bases between. This CDR3 comprises 15 residues. CDR1 and CDR2 (germline): SGHTA, FQGTGA. The CDR3 here is CASSLQQGLRTEAFF. CDR3 bases: TGTGCCAGCAGCCTCCAACAGGGATTGCGCACTGAAGCTTTCTTT.